This T cell receptor beta chain was retrieved from a study of PD-1 blockade in mismatch repair-deficient tumors (dated by TCRdb to the late 2010s). As for the study more broadly: Between late 2013 and September 2016, the trial enrolled about 93 consecutive patients with 12 mismatch repair-deficient cancer types, every one of whom had been previously treated and was progressing. Deep sequencing of TCR CDR3 regions was used to track tumor-associated T cell clones in peripheral blood of patients responding to PD-1 blockade.

Remarks on this clone: Its binding antigen is unknown. The input lacks base qualities; no much larger clone sits a single base away.

For every enrolled patient, mismatch repair deficiency was confirmed by either polymerase chain reaction or immunohistochemistry. TCR sequencing was performed for a few patients who responded to pembrolizumab therapy. Pembrolizumab PD-1 blockade was prospectively tested in advanced mismatch repair-deficient cancers, regardless of tissue of origin, in the phase II trial. Peripheral blood T cell samples were serially collected before and at multiple times after PD-1 blockade was started. Blood sampling times were expressed in weeks after the first pembrolizumab dose. The protocol used for the library was the immunoSEQ multiplex PCR assay. Here the immuneACCESS table is served through TCRdb, limited to in-frame sequences with V and J called. Missing clones are a known gap in these copies; in checked studies unresolved V genes cover under half, and the rest lacks a known reason. Recorded for this sample are about 110,000 clones; 60% to 85% of them occurred a single time. The ten largest clonotypes hold approximately 4.7% of the sample.

Overall study results and their limits: Clones residing in the tumor, which were often undetectable in blood before treatment, expanded quickly after pembrolizumab and then contracted, generally before radiologic responses.

The CDR3 runs 15 amino acids, cysteine and phenylalanine included. The kept DNA is CDR3 alone, 45 bases in frame from the first base. The germline V gene (reference sequence) gives CDR1 as LNHDA and CDR2 as SQIVND. After removal of 5 bases from V and 5 bases from J, the junction retains 8 bases not matched to a gene. The starting material was peripheral blood, obtained 60 weeks after starting pembrolizumab. This sequence uses TRBV19 and TRBJ2-2; 7 middle bases align to TRBD2. This TCR came from an adult with mismatch repair-deficient cancer. The CDR3 in this case is CASSGAGPWTGELFF. The DNA reads as follows: TGTGCCAGTAGTGGAGCGGGACCTTGGACCGGGGAGCTGTTTTTT.